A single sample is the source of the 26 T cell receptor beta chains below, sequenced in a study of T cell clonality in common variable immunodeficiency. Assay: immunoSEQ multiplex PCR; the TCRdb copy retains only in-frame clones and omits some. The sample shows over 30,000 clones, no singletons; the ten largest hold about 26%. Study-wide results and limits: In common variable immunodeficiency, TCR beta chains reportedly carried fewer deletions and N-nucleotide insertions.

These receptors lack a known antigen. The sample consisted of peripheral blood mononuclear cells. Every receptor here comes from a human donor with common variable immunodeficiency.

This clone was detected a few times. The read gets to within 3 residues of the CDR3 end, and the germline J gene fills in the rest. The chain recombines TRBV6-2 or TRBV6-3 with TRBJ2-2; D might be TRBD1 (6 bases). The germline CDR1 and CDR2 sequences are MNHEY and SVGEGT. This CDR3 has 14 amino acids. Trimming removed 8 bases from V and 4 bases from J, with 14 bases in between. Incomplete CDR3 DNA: TGTGCCAGCCGGGACATCCGAACCACCGGGGAG. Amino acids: CASRDIRTTGE. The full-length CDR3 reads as CASRDIRTTGELFF.

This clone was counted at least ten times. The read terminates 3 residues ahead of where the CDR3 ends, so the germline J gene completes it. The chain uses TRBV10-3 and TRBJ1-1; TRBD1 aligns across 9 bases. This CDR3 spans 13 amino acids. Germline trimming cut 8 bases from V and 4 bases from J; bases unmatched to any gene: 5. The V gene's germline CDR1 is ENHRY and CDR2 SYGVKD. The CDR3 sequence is CAIRDRVSTEAFF. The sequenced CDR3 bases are TGTGCCATCCGGGACAGGGTGTCCACTGAA.

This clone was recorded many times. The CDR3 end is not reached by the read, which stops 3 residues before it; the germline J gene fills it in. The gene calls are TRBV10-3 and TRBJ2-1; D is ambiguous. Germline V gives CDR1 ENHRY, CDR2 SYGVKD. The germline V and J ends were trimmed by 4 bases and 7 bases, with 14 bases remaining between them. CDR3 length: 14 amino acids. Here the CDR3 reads CAISGHSYDNEQFF. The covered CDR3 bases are TGTGCCATCAGTGGCCACAGTTACGATAATGAG.

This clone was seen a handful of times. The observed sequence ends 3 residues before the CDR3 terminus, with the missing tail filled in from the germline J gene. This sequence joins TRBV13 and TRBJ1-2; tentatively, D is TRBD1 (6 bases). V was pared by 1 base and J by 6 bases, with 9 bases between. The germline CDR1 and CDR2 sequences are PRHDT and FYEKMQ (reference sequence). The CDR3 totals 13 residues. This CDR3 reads CASSLVDRDGYTF. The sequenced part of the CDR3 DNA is TGTGCCAGCAGCTTAGTGGACAGAGATGGC.

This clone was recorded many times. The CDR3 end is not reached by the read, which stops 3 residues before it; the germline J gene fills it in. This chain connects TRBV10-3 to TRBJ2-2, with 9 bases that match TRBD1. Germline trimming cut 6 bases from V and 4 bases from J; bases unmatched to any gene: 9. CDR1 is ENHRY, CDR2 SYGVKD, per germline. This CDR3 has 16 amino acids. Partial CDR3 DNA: TGTGCCATCAGCGAAGAGACAGGGGGGCCCACCGGGGAG. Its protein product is CAISEETGGPTGE. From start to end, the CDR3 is CAISEETGGPTGELFF.

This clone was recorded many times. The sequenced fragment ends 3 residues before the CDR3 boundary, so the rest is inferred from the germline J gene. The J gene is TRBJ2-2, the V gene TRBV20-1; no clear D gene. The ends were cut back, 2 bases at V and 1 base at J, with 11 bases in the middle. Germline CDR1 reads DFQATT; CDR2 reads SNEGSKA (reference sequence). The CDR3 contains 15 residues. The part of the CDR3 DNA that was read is TGCAGTGCTAGACCGAGTGGGCTGAACACCGGGGAG. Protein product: CSARPSGLNTGE. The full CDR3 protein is CSARPSGLNTGELFF.

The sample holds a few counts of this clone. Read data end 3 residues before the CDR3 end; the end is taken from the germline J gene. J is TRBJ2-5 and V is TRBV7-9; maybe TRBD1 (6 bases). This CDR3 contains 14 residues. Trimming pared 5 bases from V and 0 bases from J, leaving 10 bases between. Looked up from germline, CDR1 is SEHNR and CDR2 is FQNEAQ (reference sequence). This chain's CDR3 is CASSIGQYQETQYF. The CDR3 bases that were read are TGTGCCAGCAGCATTGGACAGTACCAAGAGACC.

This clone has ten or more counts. CDR3 region: CASSQELLALGSTDTQYF. CDR3 DNA (partial): TGCGCCAGCAGCCAAGAATTGCTGGCCCTGGGCTCCACAGATACG. The V call is TRBV4-1, the J call TRBJ2-3; D remains ambiguous. The read ends 3 residues shy of where the CDR3 ends; the end is completed using the germline J gene. The CDR3 length is 18 residues. Germline-derived CDR1 and CDR2 are MGHRA and YSYEKL. The V gene lost 0 bases and the J gene lost 2 bases, with 18 bases spanning the gap.

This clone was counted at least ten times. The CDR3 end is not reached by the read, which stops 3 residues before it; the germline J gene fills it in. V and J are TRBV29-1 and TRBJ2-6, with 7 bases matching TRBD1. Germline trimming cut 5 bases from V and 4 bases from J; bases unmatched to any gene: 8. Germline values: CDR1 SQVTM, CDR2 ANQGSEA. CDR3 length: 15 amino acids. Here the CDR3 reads CSVQSTGSGANVLTF. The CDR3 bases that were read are TGCAGCGTTCAATCGACAGGGTCCGGGGCCAACGTC.

CDR3 DNA, as far as it was read: TGTGCCATCAGCCCTGGAGGGGACTTGGGCGAG. Amino acid sequence: CAISPGGDLGE. The CDR3, in full, reads CAISPGGDLGEQYF. The chain employs TRBV10-3 and TRBJ2-7; possible D gene TRBD2, 6 bases. From the germline J gene comes the end of the CDR3, since the read stops 3 residues before it. Per the germline V gene, CDR1 is ENHRY and CDR2 is SYGVKD. The CDR3 sequence is 14 residues long. Deletions cut 6 bases from V and 6 bases from J, with 18 bases between.

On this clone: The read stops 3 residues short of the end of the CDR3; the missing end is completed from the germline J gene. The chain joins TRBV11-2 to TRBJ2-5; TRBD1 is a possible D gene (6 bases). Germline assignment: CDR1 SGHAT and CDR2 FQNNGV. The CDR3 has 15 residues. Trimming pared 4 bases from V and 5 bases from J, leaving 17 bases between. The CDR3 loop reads CASSWGAQGWETQYF. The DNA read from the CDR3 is TGTGCCAGCAGCTGGGGAGCCCAGGGGTGGGAGACC.

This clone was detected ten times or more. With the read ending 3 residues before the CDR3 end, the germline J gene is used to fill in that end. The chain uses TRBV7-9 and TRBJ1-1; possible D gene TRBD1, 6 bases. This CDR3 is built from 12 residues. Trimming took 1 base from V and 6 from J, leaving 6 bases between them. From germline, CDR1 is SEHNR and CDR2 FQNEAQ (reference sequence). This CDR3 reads CASSLDRAEAFF. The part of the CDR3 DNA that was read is TGTGCCAGCAGCTTAGACAGGGCTGAA.

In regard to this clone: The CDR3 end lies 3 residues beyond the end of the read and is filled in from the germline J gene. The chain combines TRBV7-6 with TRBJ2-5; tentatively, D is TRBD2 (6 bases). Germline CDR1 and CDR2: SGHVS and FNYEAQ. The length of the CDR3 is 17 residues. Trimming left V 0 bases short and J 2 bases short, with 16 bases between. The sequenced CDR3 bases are TGTGCCAGCAGCTTAGCGTCGGGGTTGGGAGGTCAAGAGACC. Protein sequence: CASSLASGLGGQET. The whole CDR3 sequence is CASSLASGLGGQETQYF.

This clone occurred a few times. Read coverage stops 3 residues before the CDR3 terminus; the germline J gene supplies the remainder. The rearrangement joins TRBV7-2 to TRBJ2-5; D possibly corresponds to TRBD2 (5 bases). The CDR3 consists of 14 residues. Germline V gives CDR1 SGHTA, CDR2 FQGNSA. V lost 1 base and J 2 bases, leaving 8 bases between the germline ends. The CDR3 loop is CASSLVERQETQYF. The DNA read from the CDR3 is TGTGCCAGCAGCTTAGTTGAGCGGCAAGAGACC.

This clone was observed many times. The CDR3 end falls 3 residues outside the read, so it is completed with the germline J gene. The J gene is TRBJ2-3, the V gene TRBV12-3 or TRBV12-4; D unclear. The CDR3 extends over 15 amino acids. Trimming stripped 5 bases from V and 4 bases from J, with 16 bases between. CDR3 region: CASSHHPSRADTQYF. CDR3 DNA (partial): TGTGCCAGCAGTCATCATCCTAGTCGGGCAGATACG.

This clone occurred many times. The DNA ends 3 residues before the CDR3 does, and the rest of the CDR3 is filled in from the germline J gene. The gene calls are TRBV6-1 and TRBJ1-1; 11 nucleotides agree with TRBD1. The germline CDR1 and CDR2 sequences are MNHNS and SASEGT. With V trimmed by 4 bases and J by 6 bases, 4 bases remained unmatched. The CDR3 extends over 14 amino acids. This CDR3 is CASSVDRGLSEAFF. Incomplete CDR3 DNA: TGTGCCAGCAGTGTGGACAGGGGGCTGTCTGAA.

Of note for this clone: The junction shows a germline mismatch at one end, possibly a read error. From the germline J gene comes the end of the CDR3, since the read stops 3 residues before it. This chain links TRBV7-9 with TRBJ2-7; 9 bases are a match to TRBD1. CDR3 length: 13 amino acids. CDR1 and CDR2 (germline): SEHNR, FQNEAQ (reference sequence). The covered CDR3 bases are TGTTCCAGCCGGGACAGGGACTTCTACGAG. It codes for CSSRDRDFYE. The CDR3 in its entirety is CSSRDRDFYEQYF.

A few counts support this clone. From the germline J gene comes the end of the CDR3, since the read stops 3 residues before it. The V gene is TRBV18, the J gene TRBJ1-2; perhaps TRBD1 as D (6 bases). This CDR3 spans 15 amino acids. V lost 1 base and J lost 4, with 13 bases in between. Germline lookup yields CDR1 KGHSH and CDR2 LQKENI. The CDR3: CASSPQNRAFYGYTF. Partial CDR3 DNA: TGTGCCAGCTCACCACAAAACAGGGCCTTCTATGGC.

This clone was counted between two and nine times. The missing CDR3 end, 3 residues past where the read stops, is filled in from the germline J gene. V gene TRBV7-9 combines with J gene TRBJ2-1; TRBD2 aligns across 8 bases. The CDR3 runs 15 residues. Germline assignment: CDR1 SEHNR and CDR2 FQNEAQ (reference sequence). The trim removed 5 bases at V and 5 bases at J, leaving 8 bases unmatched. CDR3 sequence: CASSPGREADNEQFF. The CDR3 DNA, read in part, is TGTGCCAGCAGCCCCGGGCGGGAGGCTGACAATGAG.

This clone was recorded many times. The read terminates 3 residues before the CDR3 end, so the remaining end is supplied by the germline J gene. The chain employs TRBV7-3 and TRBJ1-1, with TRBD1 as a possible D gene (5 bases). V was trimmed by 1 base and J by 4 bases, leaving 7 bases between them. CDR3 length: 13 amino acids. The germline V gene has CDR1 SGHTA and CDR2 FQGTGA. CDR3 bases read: TGTGCCAGCAGCTTAATGGGGGGCACTGAA. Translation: CASSLMGGTE. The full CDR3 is CASSLMGGTEAFF.

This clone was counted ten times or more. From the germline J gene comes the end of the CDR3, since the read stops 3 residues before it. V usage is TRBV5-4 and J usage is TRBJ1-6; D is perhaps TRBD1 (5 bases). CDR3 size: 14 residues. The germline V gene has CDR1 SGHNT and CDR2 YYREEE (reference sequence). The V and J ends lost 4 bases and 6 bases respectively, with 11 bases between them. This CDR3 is CASSPAGPNSPLHF. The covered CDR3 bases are TGTGCCAGCAGCCCCGCGGGGCCTAATTCACCC.

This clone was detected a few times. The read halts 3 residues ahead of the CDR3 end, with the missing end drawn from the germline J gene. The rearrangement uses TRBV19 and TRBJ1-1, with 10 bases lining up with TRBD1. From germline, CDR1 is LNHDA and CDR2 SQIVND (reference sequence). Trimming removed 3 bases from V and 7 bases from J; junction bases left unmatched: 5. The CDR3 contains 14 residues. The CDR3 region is CASSIGTGALEAFF. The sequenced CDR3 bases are TGTGCCAGTAGTATTGGGACAGGGGCTCTTGAA.

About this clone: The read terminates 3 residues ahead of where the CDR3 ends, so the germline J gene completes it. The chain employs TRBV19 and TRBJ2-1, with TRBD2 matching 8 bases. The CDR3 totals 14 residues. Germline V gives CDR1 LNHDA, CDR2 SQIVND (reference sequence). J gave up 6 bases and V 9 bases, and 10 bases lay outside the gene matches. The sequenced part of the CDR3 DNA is TGTGCCAGGCGAGGAGCGGGAGTATTCAATGAG. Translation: CARRGAGVFNE. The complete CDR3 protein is CARRGAGVFNEQFF.

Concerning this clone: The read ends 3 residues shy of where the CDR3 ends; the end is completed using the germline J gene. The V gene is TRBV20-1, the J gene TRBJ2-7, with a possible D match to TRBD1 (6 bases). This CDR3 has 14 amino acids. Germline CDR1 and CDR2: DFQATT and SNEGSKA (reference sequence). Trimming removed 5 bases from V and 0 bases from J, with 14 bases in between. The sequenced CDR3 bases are TGCAGTGCTCTTAAGCAGGGGTTCTCCTACGAG. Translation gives CSALKQGFSYE. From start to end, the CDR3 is CSALKQGFSYEQYF.

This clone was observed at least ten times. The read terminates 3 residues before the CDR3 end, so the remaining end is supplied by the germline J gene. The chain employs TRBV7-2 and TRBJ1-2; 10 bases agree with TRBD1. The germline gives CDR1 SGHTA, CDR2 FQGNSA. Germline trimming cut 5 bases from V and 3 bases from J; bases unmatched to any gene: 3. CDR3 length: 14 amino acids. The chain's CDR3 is CASSRTGGYYGYTF. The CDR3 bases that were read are TGTGCCAGCAGCCGGACAGGGGGTTACTATGGC.

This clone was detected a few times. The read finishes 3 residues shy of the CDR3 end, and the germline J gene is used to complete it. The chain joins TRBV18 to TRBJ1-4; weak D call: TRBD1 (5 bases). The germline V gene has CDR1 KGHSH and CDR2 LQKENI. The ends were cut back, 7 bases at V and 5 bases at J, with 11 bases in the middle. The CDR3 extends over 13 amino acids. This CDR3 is CASFAGINEKLFF. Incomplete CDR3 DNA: TGTGCCAGCTTCGCAGGGATCAATGAAAAA.